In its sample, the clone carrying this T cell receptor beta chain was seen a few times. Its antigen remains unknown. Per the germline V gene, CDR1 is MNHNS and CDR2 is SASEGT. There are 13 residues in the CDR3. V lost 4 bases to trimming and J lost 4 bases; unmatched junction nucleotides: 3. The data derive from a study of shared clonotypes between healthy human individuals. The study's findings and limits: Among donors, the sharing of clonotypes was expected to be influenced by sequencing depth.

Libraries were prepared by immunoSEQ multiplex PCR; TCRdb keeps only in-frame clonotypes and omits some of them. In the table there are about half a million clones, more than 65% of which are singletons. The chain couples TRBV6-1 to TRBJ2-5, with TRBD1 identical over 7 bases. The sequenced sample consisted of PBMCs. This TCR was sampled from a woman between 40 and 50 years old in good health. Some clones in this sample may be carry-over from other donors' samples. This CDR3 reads CASSAGTVETQYF. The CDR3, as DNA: TGTGCCAGCAGTGCAGGGACAGTAGAGACCCAGTACTTC.